Each of the 4 T cell receptor beta chains below was sequenced from the same sample in a study of T cell repertoires in cytomegalovirus infection (dated by TCRdb to 2018 to 2020). The antigens for these receptors are not known. What this sample's treatment or condition label stands for: in vitro stimulation with specific CMV peptide epitopes to enrich CMV-specific T cells. The sequencing machine was an Illumina HiSeq 1500. TCRdb took the public reads, trimmed them with fastp at Q25, ran MiXCR for clone calling and kept in-frame beta chains. Duplicate CDR3 protein sequences are folded into a single record with the most common DNA and genes. Counted in this sample were some 800,000 distinct CDR3 sequences; 25% to 35% of them appeared once. The ten largest clones represent around 13% of the sample. Sequenced here: cultured CD8+ T cells from PBMCs, sampled from culture after CMV antigen stimulation. These receptors originate from a human donor in good health (CMV status not recorded). Some clones in this sample may be carry-over from other donors' samples.

This clonotype has more than one count but fewer than ten. CDR3 nucleotides: TGCGCCAGCAGCCAACTTCGGACAGGGGACTATGGCTACACCTTC. This gives the protein CASSQLRTGDYGYTF. The chain is built from TRBV4-1 and TRBJ1-2; the match to TRBD1 covers 9 bases. V trimming: 2 bases; J trimming: 3 bases; junction bases outside the gene matches: 4. The CDR3 length is 15 residues. Germline V gene lookup returns CDR1 MGHRA and CDR2 YSYEKL.

This clonotype has more than one count but fewer than ten. The J gene is TRBJ2-2, the V gene TRBV19; D call uncertain. Trimming pared 9 bases from V and 7 bases from J, leaving 9 bases between. Germline values: CDR1 LNHDA, CDR2 SQIVND (reference sequence). CDR3 size: 11 residues. DNA of the CDR3: TGTGCCAGCCGTTTTGGCGGGGAGCTGTTTTTT. This translates into CASRFGGELFF.

This chain links TRBV5-5 with TRBJ2-2, with D uncertain. The CDR3 has 15 amino acids. V lost 0 bases, J lost 2 bases, and 8 bases lay in between. Looked up from germline, CDR1 is SGHKS and CDR2 is YYEKEE (reference sequence). CDR3 amino acids: CASSLGAANTGELFF. The CDR3 DNA reads TGTGCCAGCAGCTTGGGGGCAGCAAACACCGGGGAGCTGTTTTTT.

This clonotype has more than one count but fewer than ten. The rearrangement uses TRBV9 and TRBJ2-1; 7 nucleotides align to TRBD1. In germline, CDR1 is SGDLS, CDR2 YYNGEE. V was clipped by 4 bases and J by 7 bases; unmatched bases: 8. The CDR3 is 14 residues long. CDR3 region: CASSTQDRLNEQFF. As DNA, the CDR3 is TGTGCCAGCAGCACCCAGGACAGGCTTAATGAGCAGTTCTTC.